The clone carrying this TCR beta chain appeared many times. Its antigen is unidentified. The sample is drawn from a study of CD8 T cells in ankylosing spondylitis. With molecular barcodes, quantitative 5'-RACE was used to make the TCR beta libraries. TCRdb passed the 5' RACE reads through MiXCR, listing each CDR3 protein once. The sample carries some 140,000 distinct CDR3 sequences, 7.5% to 9.5% recorded once. The study's findings and limits: Certain motif variants had earlier appeared in reactive arthritis synovial fluid and blood.

The CDR3 covers 10 residues. CDR1 and CDR2 (germline): SQVTM, ANQGSEA. Deletions cut 4 bases from V and 4 bases from J, with 4 bases between. The sequence was obtained from a male donor with ankylosing spondylitis. V usage is TRBV29-1 and J usage is TRBJ1-1; D not certain. Sequences were obtained from synovial fluid, either unsorted or a sorted T cell fraction (not recorded which). CDR3 nucleotide sequence: TGCAGCGTTGGAGTCACTGAAGCTTTCTTT. Translated: CSVGVTEAFF.